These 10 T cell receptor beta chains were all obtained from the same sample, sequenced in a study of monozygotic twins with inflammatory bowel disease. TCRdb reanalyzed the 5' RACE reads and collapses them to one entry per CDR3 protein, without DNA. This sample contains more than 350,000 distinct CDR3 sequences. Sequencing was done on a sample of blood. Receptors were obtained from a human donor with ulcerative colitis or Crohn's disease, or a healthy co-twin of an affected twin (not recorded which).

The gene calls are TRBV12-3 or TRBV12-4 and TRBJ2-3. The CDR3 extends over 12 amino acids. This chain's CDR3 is CASSATPDTQYF.

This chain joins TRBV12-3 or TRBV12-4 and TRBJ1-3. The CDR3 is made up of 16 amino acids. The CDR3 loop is CASSLQGLRSGNTIYF.

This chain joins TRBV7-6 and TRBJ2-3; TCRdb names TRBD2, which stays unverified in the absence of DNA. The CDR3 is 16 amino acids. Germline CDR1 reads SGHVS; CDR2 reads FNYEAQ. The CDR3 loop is CASSLRPSGGTDTQYF.

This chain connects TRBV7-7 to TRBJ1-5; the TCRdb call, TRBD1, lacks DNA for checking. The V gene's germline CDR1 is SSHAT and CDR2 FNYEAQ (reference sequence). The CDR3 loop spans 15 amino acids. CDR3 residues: CASSLGQGGSQPQHF.

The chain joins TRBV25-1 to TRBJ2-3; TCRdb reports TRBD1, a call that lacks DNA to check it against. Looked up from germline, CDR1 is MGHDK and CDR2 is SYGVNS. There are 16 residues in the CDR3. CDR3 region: CASSEWDQAKADTQYF.

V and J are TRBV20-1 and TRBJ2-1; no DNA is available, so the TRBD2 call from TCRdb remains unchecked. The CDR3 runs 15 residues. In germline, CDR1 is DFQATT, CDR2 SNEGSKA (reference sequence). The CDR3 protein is CSARRFSGGVNEQFF.

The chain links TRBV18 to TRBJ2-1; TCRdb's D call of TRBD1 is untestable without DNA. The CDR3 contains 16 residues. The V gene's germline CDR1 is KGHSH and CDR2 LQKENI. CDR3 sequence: CASSAAGTGGYNEQFF.

CDR3 loop: CASEPGTNYGYTF. This sequence joins TRBV19 and TRBJ1-2; lacking DNA, the TRBD1 call made by TCRdb goes unchecked. Germline V gene sequence: CDR1 LNHDA, CDR2 SQIVND (reference sequence). CDR3 length: 13 residues.

The CDR3 here is CASSLKFWDTPQNNEQFF. The gene calls are TRBV7-8 and TRBJ2-1; the D call of TRBD1 rests on TCRdb alone, since no DNA is present to check it. The CDR3 consists of 18 residues. Germline V gene data show CDR1 as SGHVS and CDR2 as FQNEAQ.

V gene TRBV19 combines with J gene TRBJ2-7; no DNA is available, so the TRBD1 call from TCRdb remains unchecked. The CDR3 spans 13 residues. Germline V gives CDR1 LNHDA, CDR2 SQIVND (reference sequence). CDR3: CASSIGTGYEQYF.